Sequencing of this TCR beta chain was carried out in a study of patients and donors after allogeneic stem cell transplantation. CDR1 and CDR2 (germline): SGHRS, YFSETQ. CDR3 length: 14 residues. V was trimmed by 0 bases and J by 2 bases, leaving 8 bases between them. In this sample, this clonotype turned up a few times. TCRdb reprocessed the RT-PCR reads with MiXCR, giving one entry per CDR3 protein. The sample carries under 200,000 distinct CDR3 sequences, about 29% recorded once. Sample: blood, either unsorted or a sorted T cell fraction (not recorded which). This sequence was found in a human donor who was either an allogeneic HSCT recipient or a stem cell or donor lymphocyte infusion donor (not recorded which). It is not recorded whose cells these are; they may come from a transplant donor. The rearrangement uses TRBV5-1 and TRBJ1-2; unclear D gene. The CDR3 coding sequence is TGCGCCAGCAGCTTGGCCGGGAGAAACTATGGCTACACCTTC. It yields the protein CASSLAGRNYGYTF.